This is a list of T cell receptor beta chains from one sample in a study of beta chain features in type 1 diabetes. Here immunoSEQ multiplex PCR was the method, and the copy in TCRdb shows in-frame clones only, minus some. The sample has 640,000 or so clones; roughly an eighth are singletons. The material sequenced was naive CD4+ T cells from blood. Source of these receptors: a man younger than 35 with type 1 diabetes. The CDR3 runs from the conserved cysteine through the conserved F or W. D genes are given only for firm matches.

>TRBV7-7|TRBJ2-5|-
CASSLGYQETQYF
>TRBV4-2|TRBJ2-3|-
CASSQTPGGRPDTQYF
>TRBV30|TRBJ2-1|-
CAWSVRWDEQFF
>TRBV4-3|TRBJ2-7|TRBD1
CASSQGAGTVYEQYF
>TRBV30|TRBJ1-2|-
CAANPGLGYTF
>TRBV5-1|TRBJ1-1|-
CASSPMWGDTEAFF
>TRBV2|TRBJ2-7|TRBD1
CASSEGRDRVYEQYF
>TRBV7-2|TRBJ2-2|-
CASSLAWKGELFF
>TRBV18|TRBJ2-7|-
CASSPDGTRGHEQYF
>TRBV9|TRBJ1-6|TRBD1
CASSVEPTGSSYNSPLHF
>TRBV29-1|TRBJ2-3|TRBD2
CSVATSGRAPDTQYF
>TRBV7-2|TRBJ1-1|-
CASSGQPNTEAFF
>TRBV7-2|TRBJ2-7|TRBD2
CASSLTPSGIPPYEQYF
>TRBV19|TRBJ2-4|TRBD1
CASTSGQGLNIQYF
>TRBV28|TRBJ2-1|TRBD2
CASSLSASGDNEQFF